A selection of T cell receptor beta chains follows, all from one sample in a study of vaccination effects on CD4 cells after COVID-19. Libraries were prepared by immunoSEQ multiplex PCR; TCRdb keeps only in-frame clonotypes and omits some of them. The sample has more than 55,000 clones, 78% seen once; the top ten hold about 4.5%. Which antigens these TCRs recognize remains unknown. Sequenced material: CD4+ T cells from PBMCs cultured without peptide, taken after COVID-19 vaccination. The receptors were sampled from a human donor who received a COVID-19 vaccine. Both conserved end residues are part of each CDR3. A D gene is named only where the DNA matches it firmly. Only part of the rows carry a size: once, few, many, or a class if the clone is expanded.

d_gene: TRBD1
abundance: .
v_gene: TRBV3-1/TRBV3-2
j_gene: TRBJ1-5
CDR3nt: TGTGCCAGCAGCCAAACAGGGGGCCGTGGTCAGCCCCAGCATTTT
CDR3aa: CASSQTGGRGQPQHF

d_gene: .
abundance: .
v_gene: TRBV19
j_gene: TRBJ1-1
CDR3nt: TGTGCCAGTATGGCAGGGGCTGGGACTGAAGCTTTCTTT
CDR3aa: CASMAGAGTEAFF

d_gene: .
abundance: .
v_gene: TRBV7-6
j_gene: TRBJ1-3
CDR3nt: TGTGCCAGCAGCTTAAAACATCCGAGCTCTGGAAACACCATATATTTT
CDR3aa: CASSLKHPSSGNTIYF

d_gene: TRBD1
abundance: .
v_gene: TRBV6-5
j_gene: TRBJ1-5
CDR3nt: TGTGCCAGCAGCGGACAGGGTTCAAGCGGTCAGCCCCAGCATTTT
CDR3aa: CASSGQGSSGQPQHF

d_gene: .
abundance: .
v_gene: TRBV7-2
j_gene: TRBJ2-6
CDR3nt: TGTGCCAGCAGCTTAGCGTTTGGGTCTGGGGCCAACGTCCTGACTTTC
CDR3aa: CASSLAFGSGANVLTF

d_gene: .
abundance: .
v_gene: TRBV5-1
j_gene: TRBJ1-2
CDR3nt: TGCGCCAGCAGCTTGGGGACAGACAACTATGGCTACACCTTC
CDR3aa: CASSLGTDNYGYTF

d_gene: .
abundance: .
v_gene: TRBV5-4
j_gene: TRBJ2-5
CDR3nt: TGTGCCAGCAGGGAGGACAGTCGAGAGACCCAGTACTTC
CDR3aa: CASREDSRETQYF

d_gene: TRBD2
abundance: .
v_gene: TRBV4-1
j_gene: TRBJ2-1
CDR3nt: TGCGCCAGCAGCCAAGATTGGCGGGAGAGGGTGGGATCCTACAATGAGCAGTTCTTC
CDR3aa: CASSQDWRERVGSYNEQFF

d_gene: .
abundance: .
v_gene: TRBV2
j_gene: TRBJ1-2
CDR3nt: TGTGCCAGCACCCTTACAGGAGACTATGGCTACACCTTC
CDR3aa: CASTLTGDYGYTF

d_gene: .
abundance: .
v_gene: TRBV7-2
j_gene: TRBJ2-3
CDR3nt: TGTGCCAGCAGCTTAAGCCGGAGGCAGTATTTT
CDR3aa: CASSLSRRQYF

d_gene: .
abundance: .
v_gene: TRBV28
j_gene: TRBJ2-6
CDR3nt: TGTGCCAGCAGTTTATGGGCCAGGGGTTCCGGGGCCAACGTCCTGACTTTC
CDR3aa: CASSLWARGSGANVLTF

d_gene: .
abundance: few
v_gene: TRBV5-4
j_gene: TRBJ1-2
CDR3nt: TGTGCCAGCAGCTTGGTTTCCGCGCAGGGTGGCTACACCTTC
CDR3aa: CASSLVSAQGGYTF

d_gene: TRBD1
abundance: .
v_gene: TRBV19
j_gene: TRBJ1-6
CDR3nt: TGTGCCAGCAGGACAGGGGGCGAAGGATTTTCACCCCTCCACTTT
CDR3aa: CASRTGGEGFSPLHF

d_gene: TRBD1
abundance: .
v_gene: TRBV5-6
j_gene: TRBJ1-3
CDR3nt: TGTGCCAGCAGCTTGGTCGACAGGGGGACTGGAAACACCATATATTTT
CDR3aa: CASSLVDRGTGNTIYF

d_gene: TRBD2
abundance: .
v_gene: TRBV15
j_gene: TRBJ2-5
CDR3nt: TGTGCCACCAGCAGAGACTTATTTGAAGGACTAGCGGGGCCAAGAGGAGAGACCCAGTACTTC
CDR3aa: CATSRDLFEGLAGPRGETQYF

d_gene: TRBD2
abundance: .
v_gene: TRBV28
j_gene: TRBJ2-1
CDR3nt: TGTGCCAGCAGTCTCCAGGGACTAGCGGTAAGCTCCTACAATGAGCAGTTCTTC
CDR3aa: CASSLQGLAVSSYNEQFF

d_gene: .
abundance: once
v_gene: TRBV7-7
j_gene: TRBJ2-5
CDR3nt: TGTGCTAGCAGCTTAGGCCCAGCGGCTCGGGAGACCCAGTACTTC
CDR3aa: CASSLGPAARETQYF

d_gene: .
abundance: .
v_gene: TRBV25-1
j_gene: TRBJ1-2
CDR3nt: TGTGCCAGCAGTGAGAACTATGGCTACACCTTC
CDR3aa: CASSENYGYTF

d_gene: TRBD1
abundance: few
v_gene: TRBV5-5
j_gene: TRBJ1-2
CDR3nt: TGTGCCAGCAGCTGGAAGACAGGGGGCAACTATGGCTACACCTTC
CDR3aa: CASSWKTGGNYGYTF

d_gene: .
abundance: .
v_gene: TRBV3-1/TRBV3-2
j_gene: TRBJ2-5
CDR3nt: TGTGCCAGCAGCCAGAAGTTTGGCCGAGAGACCCAGTACTTC
CDR3aa: CASSQKFGRETQYF

d_gene: .
abundance: .
v_gene: TRBV18
j_gene: TRBJ2-2
CDR3nt: TGTGCCAGCTCATCCCCCGACCGCAGCACCGGGGAGCTGTTTTTT
CDR3aa: CASSSPDRSTGELFF

d_gene: .
abundance: .
v_gene: TRBV5-1
j_gene: TRBJ2-1
CDR3nt: TGCGCCAGCAGCTTTAGACTTGCGGGACCATACAATGAGCAGTTCTTC
CDR3aa: CASSFRLAGPYNEQFF

d_gene: .
abundance: .
v_gene: TRBV5-1
j_gene: TRBJ2-6
CDR3nt: TGCGCCAGCAGCCCCACCTCGTGGGGCTCTGGGGCCAACGTCCTGACTTTC
CDR3aa: CASSPTSWGSGANVLTF

d_gene: .
abundance: .
v_gene: TRBV6-2/TRBV6-3
j_gene: TRBJ2-7
CDR3nt: TGTGCCAGCAGTCAACACTACGAGCAGTACTTC
CDR3aa: CASSQHYEQYF

d_gene: TRBD2
abundance: once
v_gene: TRBV10-3
j_gene: TRBJ2-7
CDR3nt: TGTGCCATCAGTGGCAGCGGGAGGACCTACGAGCAGTACTTC
CDR3aa: CAISGSGRTYEQYF

d_gene: .
abundance: .
v_gene: TRBV5-6
j_gene: TRBJ2-2
CDR3nt: TGTGCCAGCAGCTTGGGGGACATTTTCTCCGGGGAGCTGTTTTTT
CDR3aa: CASSLGDIFSGELFF

d_gene: TRBD2
abundance: .
v_gene: TRBV19
j_gene: TRBJ2-5
CDR3nt: TGTGCCAGTAGGCCTAGCGGGGCAGAGACCCAGTACTTC
CDR3aa: CASRPSGAETQYF

d_gene: .
abundance: .
v_gene: TRBV10-3
j_gene: TRBJ2-7
CDR3nt: TGTGCCATCAGTGTTGAGGGATCGCACGAGCAGTACTTC
CDR3aa: CAISVEGSHEQYF

d_gene: .
abundance: .
v_gene: TRBV10-3
j_gene: TRBJ1-5
CDR3nt: TGTGCCATCAGTACCGACAGGAGTGATCAGCCCCAGCATTTT
CDR3aa: CAISTDRSDQPQHF

d_gene: .
abundance: .
v_gene: TRBV3-1/TRBV3-2
j_gene: TRBJ1-1
CDR3nt: TGTGCCAGCAGTCCGAGTGGCGCAGGGAACACTGAAGCTTTCTTT
CDR3aa: CASSPSGAGNTEAFF

d_gene: .
abundance: .
v_gene: TRBV29-1
j_gene: TRBJ2-2
CDR3nt: TGCAGCGCCCGACCCTCCGGACCAGGGGAGCTGTTTTTT
CDR3aa: CSARPSGPGELFF

d_gene: TRBD1
abundance: .
v_gene: TRBV7-2
j_gene: TRBJ2-3
CDR3nt: TGTGCCAGCAGCTACACAAGGGGGCAGGTCACAGATACGCAGTATTTT
CDR3aa: CASSYTRGQVTDTQYF

d_gene: .
abundance: .
v_gene: TRBV30
j_gene: TRBJ2-1
CDR3nt: TGTGCCTGGATGGCTCTTCGGGCTACGGCCGCGAGGTCGAATGAGCAGTTCTTC
CDR3aa: CAWMALRATAARSNEQFF

d_gene: .
abundance: few
v_gene: TRBV10-3
j_gene: TRBJ1-2
CDR3nt: TGTGCCATCAGTGAACAGTATGGCTACACCTTC
CDR3aa: CAISEQYGYTF

d_gene: .
abundance: .
v_gene: TRBV16
j_gene: TRBJ1-2
CDR3nt: TGTGCCAGCAGCCCGGAAGAGAGACCGATTAACTATGGCTACACCTTC
CDR3aa: CASSPEERPINYGYTF

d_gene: .
abundance: .
v_gene: TRBV27
j_gene: TRBJ2-7
CDR3nt: TGTGCCAGCAGTTTCTTCAGAGACTACGAGCAGTACTTC
CDR3aa: CASSFFRDYEQYF

d_gene: TRBD1
abundance: .
v_gene: TRBV18
j_gene: TRBJ1-2
CDR3nt: TGTGCCAGCTCACCAGGGACAGGGGGCGGCCGCTACACCTTC
CDR3aa: CASSPGTGGGRYTF

d_gene: .
abundance: .
v_gene: TRBV12-3/TRBV12-4
j_gene: TRBJ2-5
CDR3nt: TGTGCCAGCAGTTTTCATGGGGGGGAGACCCAGTACTTC
CDR3aa: CASSFHGGETQYF

d_gene: .
abundance: .
v_gene: TRBV7-2
j_gene: TRBJ1-4
CDR3nt: TGTGCCAGCAGCCGGGGGGGCCAAAAACTGTTTTTT
CDR3aa: CASSRGGQKLFF

d_gene: .
abundance: .
v_gene: TRBV5-1
j_gene: TRBJ2-1
CDR3nt: TGCGCCAGCAGCTTGATAAGAGGGGTATGGTTCTTC
CDR3aa: CASSLIRGVWFF

d_gene: TRBD2
abundance: .
v_gene: TRBV6-6
j_gene: TRBJ2-7
CDR3nt: TGTGCCACCCGGCGGGAGAGCTCCTACGAGCAGTACTTC
CDR3aa: CATRRESSYEQYF

d_gene: .
abundance: .
v_gene: TRBV2
j_gene: TRBJ1-5
CDR3nt: TGTGCCAGCAGTGTAAGTATTAGGGGCGTTGGCAATCAGCCCCAGCATTTT
CDR3aa: CASSVSIRGVGNQPQHF

d_gene: TRBD2
abundance: .
v_gene: TRBV28
j_gene: TRBJ2-2
CDR3nt: TGTGCCAGCAGTTTATGGACCCGGGGGGAGAACACCGGGGAGCTGTTTTTT
CDR3aa: CASSLWTRGENTGELFF

d_gene: .
abundance: .
v_gene: TRBV9
j_gene: TRBJ1-5
CDR3nt: TGTGCCAGCAGCGTAGGAATAGGGAGCAATCAGCCCCAGCATTTT
CDR3aa: CASSVGIGSNQPQHF

d_gene: .
abundance: .
v_gene: TRBV20-1
j_gene: TRBJ1-4
CDR3nt: TGCAGTGCTAGTCCGGGGACAACCTTGGAAAAACTGTTTTTT
CDR3aa: CSASPGTTLEKLFF

d_gene: .
abundance: .
v_gene: TRBV28
j_gene: TRBJ1-3
CDR3nt: TGTGCCAGCAGTTTATACTCGACGGGAATATATTTT
CDR3aa: CASSLYSTGIYF

d_gene: TRBD1
abundance: .
v_gene: TRBV19
j_gene: TRBJ1-1
CDR3nt: TGTGCCAGTAGGATGGACAGGGGAAGGGGCACTGAAGCTTTCTTT
CDR3aa: CASRMDRGRGTEAFF

d_gene: .
abundance: few
v_gene: TRBV7-9
j_gene: TRBJ1-2
CDR3nt: TGTGCCAGCAGCTTATATTTGCCCCAGCAGGGTCATGGCTACACCTTC
CDR3aa: CASSLYLPQQGHGYTF